One and the same sample provided the 28 T cell receptor beta chains below, sequenced in a study of cytomegalovirus exposure and HLA in healthy donors (dated by TCRdb to the late 2010s). Library preparation was by the immunoSEQ multiplex PCR assay. The multiplex PCR relied on a mix of 60 forward primers for TCR Vbeta segments and 13 reverse primers for TCR Jbeta segments. The table comes from immuneACCESS by way of TCRdb, which keeps in-frame sequences with V and J called. Part of the clones is missing from these tables; in studies checked, under half for an unresolved V gene and the rest for unknown reasons. The sample's table lists a count of some 120,000 clones. The biggest ten clones account for less than 4.5% of the sample. Source material: PBMCs. The receptors were gathered from a young man in good health and CMV-seronegative.

Here the CDR3 reads CASSSGTSGGVEQFF. CDR3 in DNA: TGTGCCAGCAGCAGCGGGACTAGCGGGGGGGTTGAGCAGTTCTTC. This chain joins TRBV7-9 and TRBJ2-1, with 16 nucleotides matching TRBD2. CDR3 length: 15 amino acids. V dropped 5 bases and J dropped 9; count of bases not matched to a gene: 4. Germline V gene data show CDR1 as SEHNR and CDR2 as FQNEAQ (reference sequence).

The V call is TRBV7-9, the J call TRBJ1-5; possibly TRBD1 for D (5 bases). The CDR3 has 14 residues. V dropped 5 bases and J dropped 3 bases, with 11 bases sitting between them. Germline assignment: CDR1 SEHNR and CDR2 FQNEAQ (reference sequence). The CDR3 bases are TGTGCCAGCAGCGCCGACAGCCCCAATCAGCCCCAGCATTTT. Amino acid sequence: CASSADSPNQPQHF. The full variable domain, completed using reference TRBV7-9 and TRBJ1-5, is DTGVSQNPRHKITKRGQNVTFRCDPISEHNRLYWYRQTLGQGPEFLTYFQNEAQLEKSRLLSDRFSAERPKGSFSTLEIQRTEQGDSAMYLCASSADSPNQPQHFGDGTRLSIL.

This chain links TRBV5-1 with TRBJ2-7; TRBD2 agrees at 7 bases. The CDR3 is 15 residues long. The trim removed 0 bases at V and 5 bases at J, leaving 8 bases unmatched. Germline V gives CDR1 SGHRS, CDR2 YFSETQ. In DNA, the CDR3 is TGCGCCAGCAGCTTGGGGCAGGGAAGCGGGAACGAGCAGTACTTC. This encodes CASSLGQGSGNEQYF.

The chain recombines TRBV6-5 with TRBJ1-1; TRBD1 matches at 7 bases. Unmatched junction bases numbered 11, after V lost 5 bases and J lost 11 bases. The CDR3 totals 13 residues. Germline assignment: CDR1 MNHEY and CDR2 SVGAGI. The CDR3 region is CASSTTGILGAFF. The CDR3 region has the DNA TGTGCCAGCAGTACGACAGGGATCCTTGGGGCTTTCTTT.

The chain carries TRBV9 and TRBJ2-1; D is unresolved. Germline V gene lookup returns CDR1 SGDLS and CDR2 YYNGEE. The CDR3 runs to 14 residues. V was pared by 7 bases and J by 0 bases, with 11 bases between. CDR3 in DNA: TGTGCCAGCGGTGGTACACCCTCCTACAATGAGCAGTTCTTC. Its translation is CASGGTPSYNEQFF.

This sequence joins TRBV6-5 and TRBJ1-5; maybe TRBD1 (6 bases). Germline V lookup: CDR1 MNHEY, CDR2 SVGAGI. V shed 5 bases and J shed 4 bases, with 12 bases lying between them. The CDR3 extends over 14 amino acids. Written as DNA, the CDR3 is TGTGCCAGCAGTCGCAACAGGGATAATCAGCCCCAGCATTTT. Amino acid sequence: CASSRNRDNQPQHF.

The chain uses TRBV19 and TRBJ2-1; 11 bases are a match to TRBD1. Trimming at V came to 5 bases and at J to 7 bases, leaving 4 bases not matched to a gene. The germline V gene has CDR1 LNHDA and CDR2 SQIVND (reference sequence). The CDR3 sequence is 14 residues long. The CDR3 coding sequence is TGTGCCAGTAGTCCGGGACAGGGGGTGAATGAGCAGTTCTTC. Encoded protein: CASSPGQGVNEQFF.

The rearrangement links TRBV19 to TRBJ2-1; D gene uncertain. This CDR3 is built from 16 residues. Looked up from germline, CDR1 is LNHDA and CDR2 is SQIVND (reference sequence). V lost 5 bases and J 3 bases, leaving 17 bases between the germline ends. CDR3 coding DNA: TGTGCCAGTAGTCCCTCCCCCGCTAATCGCTACAATGAGCAGTTCTTC. It encodes CASSPSPANRYNEQFF.

The rearrangement uses TRBV25-1 and TRBJ1-1; D is undetermined. The V gene lost 5 bases and the J gene lost 4 bases, with 5 bases spanning the gap. Germline assignment: CDR1 MGHDK and CDR2 SYGVNS. There are 11 residues in the CDR3. CDR3 in amino acids: CASSPLTEAFF. Here the CDR3 DNA reads TGTGCCAGCAGTCCCCTCACTGAAGCTTTCTTT.

The gene calls are TRBV9 and TRBJ2-6; 9 bases are shared with TRBD2. Germline V gene sequence: CDR1 SGDLS, CDR2 YYNGEE. With V trimmed by 4 bases and J by 1 base, 15 bases remained unmatched. This CDR3 is built from 20 residues. This CDR3 is CASSPDLSSGSGSGANVLTF. CDR3 in DNA: TGTGCCAGCAGCCCTGACCTTAGTAGCGGGAGTGGGTCTGGGGCCAACGTCCTGACTTTC.

V is TRBV7-2 and J is TRBJ2-3; TRBD1 might be the D (6 bases). The CDR3 spans 14 residues. Germline V gives CDR1 SGHTA, CDR2 FQGNSA. V was pared by 1 base and J by 6 bases, with 11 bases between. CDR3 residues: CASSLVTGYDTQYF. CDR3 nucleotide sequence: TGTGCCAGCAGCTTAGTAACAGGGTACGATACGCAGTATTTT.

V usage is TRBV19 and J usage is TRBJ1-4; TRBD1 might be the D (5 bases). V shed 11 bases and J shed 3 bases, with 13 bases lying between them. The CDR3 is 13 residues long. Germline CDR1 and CDR2: LNHDA and SQIVND (reference sequence). CDR3 DNA sequence: TGTGCCGCTCGGGGGTACCCTAATGAAAAACTGTTTTTT. Its translation is CAARGYPNEKLFF.

This sequence joins TRBV27 and TRBJ1-1; D not certain. The germline gives CDR1 MNHEY, CDR2 SMNVEV (reference sequence). This CDR3 has 13 amino acids. Trimming cost V 2 bases and J 3 bases, with 7 bases left between them. CDR3 DNA sequence: TGTGCCAGCAGTTTAGGGCAGTACACTGAAGCTTTCTTT. Translated, it gives CASSLGQYTEAFF.

The rearrangement joins TRBV5-1 to TRBJ2-7; unclear D gene. Germline CDR1 and CDR2: SGHRS and YFSETQ. Trimming removed 3 bases at V and 2 bases at J, with 9 bases between. The CDR3 spans 13 residues. CDR3 amino acids: CASSSDSTYEQYF. CDR3 in DNA: TGCGCCAGCAGCTCAGATAGCACCTACGAGCAGTACTTC.

The rearrangement joins TRBV9 to TRBJ2-2, with a tentative D call TRBD2 (6 bases). The V gene lost 0 bases and the J gene lost 7 bases, with 16 bases spanning the gap. The CDR3 totals 16 residues. Looked up from germline, CDR1 is SGDLS and CDR2 is YYNGEE. The CDR3 DNA reads TGTGCCAGCAGCGTAGCCACTAGCCCCTTGTACGGGGAGCTGTTTTTT. It codes for CASSVATSPLYGELFF.

V is TRBV10-2 and J is TRBJ1-4; maybe TRBD1 (6 bases). This CDR3 is built from 15 residues. Germline-derived CDR1 and CDR2 are WSHSY and SAAADI. With 4 bases removed from V and 6 bases from J, the gap between germline ends came to 15 bases. CDR3 in amino acids: CASSGKQGGHEKLFF. DNA of the CDR3: TGCGCCAGCAGTGGGAAACAGGGAGGGCATGAAAAACTGTTTTTT.

This sequence joins TRBV27 and TRBJ2-2, with 7 bases that match TRBD1. CDR3 length equals 14 residues. V lost 6 bases and J lost 4; bases outside the gene matches: 5. Germline assignment: CDR1 MNHEY and CDR2 SMNVEV (reference sequence). CDR3 amino acids: CASSLDRRTGELFF. DNA for the CDR3: TGTGCCAGCAGCCTGGACAGGCGCACCGGGGAGCTGTTTTTT.

This chain links TRBV4-1 with TRBJ1-1, with a weak D call TRBD1 (5 bases). The CDR3 loop spans 16 amino acids. The V gene's germline CDR1 is MGHRA and CDR2 YSYEKL. Trimming cost V 5 bases and J 2 bases, with 18 bases left between them. CDR3 in DNA: TGCGCCAGCAGCACGACAGAACTTCGATCTAACACTGAAGCTTTCTTT. Protein product: CASSTTELRSNTEAFF.

The chain is built from TRBV9 and TRBJ1-2, with 10 bases aligning to TRBD1. CDR3 length: 14 amino acids. The germline CDR1 and CDR2 sequences are SGDLS and YYNGEE. The J segment lost 7 bases and the V segment lost 0 bases, leaving 3 bases of the junction unmatched. CDR3 sequence reads: CASSVVGQGFGYTF. Written as DNA, the CDR3 is TGTGCCAGCAGCGTAGTGGGACAGGGGTTTGGCTACACCTTC.

V is TRBV28 and J is TRBJ1-4; 7 bases map to TRBD1. This CDR3 contains 15 residues. The V segment lost 7 bases and the J segment 7 bases; nucleotides outside the gene matches: 12. The germline V gene has CDR1 MDHEN and CDR2 SYDVKM. CDR3 loop: CASIFSGTEGEKLFF. CDR3 coding DNA: TGTGCCAGCATTTTTTCCGGGACAGAGGGTGAAAAACTGTTTTTT.

The J gene is TRBJ2-7, the V gene TRBV5-1; TRBD1 matches 7 bases. Germline V gives CDR1 SGHRS, CDR2 YFSETQ. The CDR3 contains 16 residues. V lost 4 bases and J lost 7; bases outside the gene matches: 17. Written as DNA, the CDR3 is TGCGCCAGCAGCCTGTGGACAGGCGTCGCGGTACGTGAGCAGTACTTC. This codes for CASSLWTGVAVREQYF.

The chain recombines TRBV27 with TRBJ2-1; D remains unclear. There are 13 residues in the CDR3. The germline V gene has CDR1 MNHEY and CDR2 SMNVEV (reference sequence). Trimming removed 4 bases at V and 3 bases at J, with 7 bases between. The CDR3 region is CASSSTHYNEQFF. The CDR3 region has the DNA TGTGCCAGCAGTTCGACACACTACAATGAGCAGTTCTTC.

The rearrangement links TRBV6-5 to TRBJ1-4; tentative D call: TRBD1 (6 bases). CDR1 and CDR2 from the germline V gene are MNHEY and SVGAGI. Trimming removed 7 bases from V and 7 bases from J, with 13 bases in between. The CDR3 is made up of 13 amino acids. CDR3 protein: CASTAGVTEKLFF. In nucleotides, the CDR3 is TGTGCCAGCACCGCAGGGGTGACTGAAAAACTGTTTTTT.

This sequence joins TRBV9 and TRBJ2-7; D gene unclear. Germline V CDR1 and CDR2: SGDLS, YYNGEE. The CDR3 has 15 residues. V was clipped by 3 bases and J by 0 bases, with 13 bases between them. CDR3 protein: CASSAGTTSSYEQYF. CDR3 coding DNA: TGTGCCAGCAGCGCTGGAACGACAAGCTCCTACGAGCAGTACTTC.

This clone is medium-sized (0.01 to 0.1%) by frequency. V and J are TRBV13 and TRBJ1-4; the D is unclear. The germline V gene has CDR1 PRHDT and CDR2 FYEKMQ (reference sequence). V lost 2 bases to trimming and J lost 8 bases, with 15 bases between them. The CDR3 runs 15 residues. CDR3 protein: CASSLTAGRREKLFF. CDR3 sequence (DNA): TGTGCCAGCAGCTTAACAGCTGGAAGAAGAGAAAAACTGTTTTTT.

The chain couples TRBV20-1 to TRBJ1-2; D uncertain. Germline V CDR1 and CDR2: DFQATT, SNEGSKA (reference sequence). CDR3 length: 11 amino acids. Trimming removed 3 bases from V and 6 bases from J, with 8 bases in between. The CDR3 protein is CSARSGDGYTF. CDR3 DNA sequence: TGCAGTGCTAGGTCCGGAGATGGCTACACCTTC.

This chain joins TRBV7-9 and TRBJ2-5; D is possibly TRBD2 (5 bases). The CDR3 is 14 amino acids. The germline V gene encodes CDR1 SEHNR and CDR2 FQNEAQ (reference sequence). The V and J ends lost 1 base and 3 bases respectively, with 9 bases between them. The CDR3 region has the DNA TGTGCCAGCAGCTTAGTGAGGGAAAAAGAGACCCAGTACTTC. This translates into CASSLVREKETQYF.

The gene calls are TRBV2 and TRBJ2-3, with TRBD1 matching over 10 bases. Trimming at V came to 4 bases and at J to 2 bases, leaving 3 bases not matched to a gene. The CDR3 is made up of 15 amino acids. Germline V gene sequence: CDR1 SNHLY, CDR2 FYNNEI. The CDR3 DNA reads as TGTGCCAGCAGTGGTGGGACAGGGGTCACAGATACGCAGTATTTT. Its protein product is CASSGGTGVTDTQYF.